The rows below give T cell receptor beta chains drawn from one sample of a study of vaccination and CD4 T cells after COVID-19. Which antigens these TCRs recognize remains unknown. TCRdb recomputed calls from the PCR reads with MiXCR, one row per CDR3 protein. The sample comprises 3,000 to 3,500 distinct CDR3 sequences, nearly 25% of which are singletons, and approximately 53% rests with the top ten. Sequences were derived from CD4+ T cells from blood, cultured in vitro, sampled after SARS-CoV-2 vaccination. The receptor set was obtained from a human donor who had recovered from COVID-19. The CDR3 runs from the conserved cysteine through the conserved F or W. The order of the fields is D gene, J gene, clone size, V gene, CDR3 protein, CDR3 DNA. D genes are given only for firm matches. A clone size is listed for some rows: how often the clone was seen (once, few, many), or a class if it is expanded.

TRBD1,TRBJ1-5,few,TRBV19,CASSMGQQSRNQPQHF,TGTGCCAGTAGTATGGGACAGCAATCCCGCAATCAGCCCCAGCATTTT
NA,TRBJ2-7,large,TRBV20-1,CSAGRTSAYEQYF,TGCAGTGCTGGAAGGACATCCGCCTACGAGCAGTACTTC
NA,TRBJ2-3,few,TRBV28,CASRRRGGGTQYF,TGTGCCAGCCGGCGGCGGGGTGGGGGTACGCAGTATTTT
NA,TRBJ1-1,NA,TRBV7-9,CASSLMDTTEAFF,TGTGCCAGCAGCTTAATGGATACCACTGAAGCTTTCTTT
NA,TRBJ2-1,few,TRBV4-3,CASSQPGYNEQFF,TGCGCCAGCAGCCAACCTGGCTACAATGAGCAGTTCTTC
NA,TRBJ2-5,medium-sized,TRBV20-1,CSVGLRRYQETQYF,TGCAGTGTTGGGCTTCGACGGTACCAAGAGACCCAGTACTTC
NA,TRBJ2-1,NA,TRBV6-1,CASTSWTSTPQREQFF,TGTGCCAGCACCTCCTGGACTTCGACTCCTCAGCGGGAGCAGTTCTTC
NA,TRBJ1-2,hyperexpanded,TRBV7-9,CASSLASGNYGYTF,TGTGCCAGCAGCTTAGCGTCAGGGAACTATGGCTACACCTTC
NA,TRBJ2-7,NA,TRBV6-5,CASSYGGVGEQYF,TGTGCCAGCAGTTACGGAGGGGTTGGCGAGCAGTACTTC
NA,TRBJ2-3,once,TRBV6-4,CASSDGNTDTQYF,TGTGCCAGCAGTGACGGGAACACAGATACGCAGTATTTT
TRBD2,TRBJ2-7,medium-sized,TRBV20-1,CSAPLAGGNEQYF,TGCAGTGCTCCTCTAGCGGGGGGTAACGAGCAGTACTTC
TRBD2,TRBJ2-1,few,TRBV20-1,CSARENSGGSYNEQFF,TGCAGTGCTAGGGAGAATAGCGGGGGATCGTACAATGAGCAGTTCTTC
NA,TRBJ1-1,few,TRBV20-1,CSARAPQGEAFF,TGCAGTGCTAGAGCCCCTCAGGGAGAAGCTTTCTTT
NA,TRBJ2-3,NA,TRBV7-2,CASSSRTDRTDTQYF,TGTGCCAGCAGTTCTCGGACAGACCGCACAGATACGCAGTATTTT